These T cell receptor beta chains were read from a single sample in a study of shared clonotypes between healthy human individuals. Sequenced by immunoSEQ multiplex PCR; TCRdb stores in-frame clones only, minus some. The sample includes 600,000 to 700,000 clones, 60% to 75% of them seen just once. Material for sequencing was memory CD4+ T cells sorted from blood. These receptors all come from a woman aged 30 to 39 in good health. CDR3s include the opening cysteine and the closing phenylalanine or tryptophan. The order of the fields is clone size, J gene, D gene, V gene, CDR3 protein, CDR3 DNA. A D gene is named only where the DNA matches it firmly. For some rows the clone size is stated as once, few or many, or as a class when expanded; others skip it.

>NA|TRBJ2-7|NA|TRBV29-1
CSYRGQTAYEQYF
TGCAGCTACCGAGGTCAGACAGCTTACGAGCAGTACTTC
>NA|TRBJ1-2|NA|TRBV11-2
CASSLSPGTGIGDGYTF
TGTGCCAGCAGCTTATCCCCCGGGACTGGCATTGGGGATGGCTACACCTTC
>NA|TRBJ2-7|NA|TRBV2
CASRVDAYEQYF
TGTGCCAGCAGGGTGGACGCCTACGAGCAGTACTTC
>once|TRBJ1-4|NA|TRBV7-9
CASTVPPTNEKLFF
TGTGCCAGCACCGTGCCCCCAACTAATGAAAAACTGTTTTTT
>NA|TRBJ1-1|NA|TRBV5-1
CASSPLTTGEEAFF
TGCGCCAGCAGCCCACTAACGACAGGCGAAGAAGCTTTCTTT
>NA|TRBJ2-2|NA|TRBV4-1
CASSQAYRGGVYSDTGELFF
TGCGCCAGCAGCCAAGCCTACCGCGGAGGGGTTTATAGCGACACCGGGGAGCTGTTTTTT
>many|TRBJ1-1|TRBD1|TRBV19
CASSTGGTGRNTEAFF
TGTGCCAGTAGTACAGGGGGGACGGGGCGAAACACTGAAGCTTTCTTT
>NA|TRBJ2-5|TRBD1|TRBV28
CASSTGGEQETQYF
TGTGCCAGCAGTACAGGGGGCGAACAAGAGACCCAGTACTTC
>NA|TRBJ2-7|NA|TRBV5-6
CASSFAGLPYEQYF
TGTGCCAGCAGCTTCGCCGGGCTCCCCTACGAGCAGTACTTC
>NA|TRBJ1-5|NA|TRBV6-5
CASSYLSTDKPQHF
TGTGCCAGCAGTTATCTCTCGACAGACAAGCCCCAGCATTTT
>NA|TRBJ1-2|TRBD1|TRBV5-4
CASSPGQGSNYGYTF
TGTGCCAGCAGCCCGGGACAGGGTTCTAACTATGGCTACACCTTC
>NA|TRBJ1-2|TRBD1|TRBV19
CASRLTGGLAGYGYTF
TGTGCCAGTAGATTGACAGGGGGCCTAGCCGGCTATGGCTACACCTTC
>NA|TRBJ2-5|TRBD2|TRBV27
CASSPGGQGVYQETQYF
TGTGCCAGCAGTCCGGGGGGTCAGGGAGTCTACCAAGAGACCCAGTACTTC
>NA|TRBJ1-2|TRBD1|TRBV13
CASSSLDGTAYGYTF
TGTGCCAGCAGCTCGCTCGACGGGACAGCTTATGGCTACACCTTC
>NA|TRBJ1-3|NA|TRBV28
CASSSGANPGNTIYF
TGTGCCAGCAGTTCTGGCGCTAACCCCGGAAACACCATATATTTT
>NA|TRBJ1-4|TRBD1|TRBV29-1
CSARTGGIREKLFF
TGCAGCGCACGGACAGGGGGCATACGGGAAAAACTGTTTTTT
>NA|TRBJ1-2|NA|TRBV5-1
CASSLELQALGYTF
TGCGCCAGCAGCTTGGAATTACAGGCACTGGGCTACACCTTC
>medium-sized|TRBJ1-5|NA|TRBV4-1
CASSQETGNQPQHF
TGCGCCAGCAGCCAAGAGACAGGAAATCAGCCCCAGCATTTT
>NA|TRBJ2-5|NA|TRBV11-2
CASSLQDQQGGTQYF
TGTGCCAGCAGCTTACAGGACCAGCAGGGGGGGACCCAGTACTTC
>NA|TRBJ1-3|NA|TRBV15
CATSRDRGSGNTIYF
TGTGCCACCAGCAGAGATCGCGGCTCTGGAAACACCATATATTTT
>many|TRBJ2-7|NA|TRBV5-4
CASSFYAGAGVYEQYF
TGTGCCAGCAGCTTTTATGCGGGGGCAGGAGTCTACGAGCAGTACTTC
>NA|TRBJ2-3|TRBD2|TRBV5-1
CASSDSLAGGPDTQYF
TGCGCCAGCAGCGATTCCCTAGCGGGAGGGCCAGATACGCAGTATTTT
>many|TRBJ2-2|TRBD1|TRBV5-1
CASSAGTENTGELFF
TGCGCCAGCAGCGCTGGGACAGAGAACACCGGGGAGCTGTTTTTT
>NA|TRBJ2-2|TRBD2|TRBV7-8
CASSLVGTSVPRRNTGELFF
TGTGCCAGCAGCTTAGTTGGGACTAGCGTCCCTCGGAGGAACACCGGGGAGCTGTTTTTT
>NA|TRBJ2-6|TRBD2|TRBV9
CASSRGLAGFGGAGANVLTF
TGTGCCAGCAGCAGGGGACTAGCGGGTTTCGGAGGCGCTGGGGCCAACGTCCTGACTTTC
>once|TRBJ2-7|NA|TRBV5-1
CASSLEVYDYEQYF
TGCGCCAGCAGCTTGGAAGTTTACGATTACGAGCAGTACTTC
>once|TRBJ2-7|TRBD1|TRBV6-1
CASSVLRTGGYYEQYF
TGTGCCAGCAGTGTTCTACGGACAGGGGGCTATTACGAGCAGTACTTC
>NA|TRBJ2-3|TRBD2|TRBV27
CASSLRTSGSDTQYF
TGTGCCAGCAGTTTACGGACTAGCGGGAGCGATACGCAGTATTTT
>NA|TRBJ2-5|TRBD2|TRBV5-4
CASSTAGGPGETQYF
TGTGCCAGCAGCACAGCGGGAGGGCCGGGCGAGACCCAGTACTTC
>few|TRBJ2-7|NA|TRBV11-2
CASSTPAGAREQYF
TGTGCCAGCAGCACCCCCGCCGGGGCGCGGGAGCAGTACTTC
>NA|TRBJ1-2|TRBD1|TRBV28
CASSPGTGLFNYGYTF
TGTGCCAGCAGCCCCGGGACAGGACTTTTTAACTATGGCTACACCTTC
>NA|TRBJ1-1|NA|TRBV10-3
CAISDQAVNTEAFF
TGTGCCATCAGTGATCAGGCAGTGAACACTGAAGCTTTCTTT
>few|TRBJ2-1|NA|TRBV2
CASSRRTVSGGGEQFF
TGTGCCAGCAGTAGGCGGACGGTCTCTGGCGGTGGTGAGCAGTTCTTC
>NA|TRBJ1-1|NA|TRBV11-2
CASSRPRAEAFF
TGTGCCAGCAGTCGCCCCCGAGCTGAAGCTTTCTTT
>NA|TRBJ1-4|NA|TRBV7-6
CASSLAPAEKLFF
TGTGCCAGCAGCTTAGCCCCAGCCGAAAAACTGTTTTTT
>NA|TRBJ2-7|TRBD2|TRBV27
CASSSGLAASYEQYF
TGTGCCAGCAGTTCGGGACTAGCGGCGTCCTACGAGCAGTACTTC
>NA|TRBJ1-4|NA|TRBV5-1
CASSLGLGANEKLFF
TGCGCCAGCAGCTTGGGTCTGGGTGCTAATGAAAAACTGTTTTTT